Below are 28 T cell receptor beta chains sequenced from a single sample in a study of blood T cell repertoires in COVID-19. Sequencing used immunoSEQ multiplex PCR; TCRdb keeps in-frame clones, though not all of them. The table has approximately 210,000 clones, about 90% seen once; the top ten hold approximately 1.2%. The specimen sequenced was peripheral blood. Receptors originate from a man under 40 with acute or convalescent COVID-19.

The gene calls are TRBV5-6 and TRBJ1-6; D unclear. The CDR3 runs to 15 residues. V was trimmed by 0 bases and J by 10 bases, leaving 14 bases between them. Germline CDR1 and CDR2: SGHDT and YYEEEE. The CDR3 nucleotides are TGTGCCAGCAGCTTGGTGCGGGAAATAGGATCACCCCTCCACTTT. Its translation is CASSLVREIGSPLHF.

The chain combines TRBV18 with TRBJ2-3; D is uncertain. Germline V gives CDR1 KGHSH, CDR2 LQKENI. The CDR3 is made up of 13 amino acids. The V end was cut by 3 bases, the J end by 4 bases, with 8 bases between. CDR3 amino acids: CASSPLHPDTQYF. DNA of the CDR3: TGTGCCAGCTCACCCTTACATCCAGATACGCAGTATTTT. The full variable domain, rest sourced from reference TRBV18 and TRBJ2-3, is NAGVMQNPRHLVRRRGQEARLRCSPMKGHSHVYWYRQLPEEGLKFMVYLQKENIIDESGMPKERFSAEFPKEGPSILRIQQVVRGDSAAYFCASSPLHPDTQYFGPGTRLTVL.

This rearrangement joins TRBV5-1 to TRBJ2-7, with 7 bases that match TRBD1. V was clipped by 0 bases and J by 0 bases; unmatched bases: 6. CDR1 and CDR2 (germline): SGHRS, YFSETQ. The CDR3 extends over 16 amino acids. CDR3 residues: CASSLAGQRTSYEQYF. The DNA for the CDR3 is TGCGCCAGCAGCTTGGCGGGACAGAGGACCTCCTACGAGCAGTACTTC.

This chain uses TRBV7-6 with TRBJ2-1, with 10 bases aligning to TRBD2. The ends lost 3 bases at V and 9 bases at J; junction bases unmatched: 8. From germline, CDR1 is SGHVS and CDR2 FNYEAQ. The CDR3 contains 15 residues. The CDR3 reads CASSFDSGGISEQFF. CDR3 DNA: TGTGCCAGCAGCTTCGATAGCGGGGGGATAAGTGAGCAGTTCTTC. The entire variable domain, with the rest obtained from reference TRBV7-6 and TRBJ2-1, is as follows: GAGVSQSPRYKVTKRGQDVALRCDPISGHVSLYWYRQALGQGPEFLTYFNYEAQQDKSGLPNDRFSAERPEGSISTLTIQRTEQRDSAMYRCASSFDSGGISEQFFGPGTRLTVL.

This clone was detected only once. This chain uses TRBV30 with TRBJ2-7; D may be TRBD2 (5 bases). The CDR3 is 12 residues long. Deletions cut 3 bases from V and 0 bases from J, with 6 bases between. Germline V lookup: CDR1 GTSNPN, CDR2 SVGIG (reference sequence). CDR3 coding DNA: TGTGCCTGGAGAGGGAGCTCCTACGAGCAGTACTTC. The encoded protein is CAWRGSSYEQYF.

V and J are TRBV7-9 and TRBJ2-1; D gene uncertain. V lost 5 bases and J 0 bases, leaving 11 bases between the germline ends. The CDR3 runs to 15 residues. In germline, CDR1 is SEHNR, CDR2 FQNEAQ (reference sequence). DNA for the CDR3: TGTGCCAGCAGCCTCATACTAAGCTCCTACAATGAGCAGTTCTTC. Residues: CASSLILSSYNEQFF.

CDR3 protein: CASSYGTGELYEQYF. In DNA form, the CDR3 reads TGTGCCAGCAGTTACGGGACAGGGGAACTCTACGAGCAGTACTTC. The chain is built from TRBV6-5 and TRBJ2-7; TRBD1 agrees at 10 bases. Germline V gene sequence: CDR1 MNHEY, CDR2 SVGAGI. The CDR3 totals 15 residues. V gave up 2 bases and J gave up 3 bases; unmatched junction bases: 4.

Of note for this clone: Germline and junction disagree at one end, which may indicate a read error. The CDR3 bases are TGTGCTAGCAGCTTAGCTCCAGGAGGGCACAATGAGCAGTTCTTC. It encodes CASSLAPGGHNEQFF. The chain uses TRBV7-7 and TRBJ2-1; weak D call: TRBD2 (6 bases). In germline, CDR1 is SSHAT, CDR2 FNYEAQ (reference sequence). The CDR3 sequence is 15 residues long.

The chain recombines TRBV5-1 with TRBJ1-4; D is unclear. The V end was cut by 2 bases, the J end by 2 bases, with 16 bases between. There are 17 residues in the CDR3. Germline CDR1 SGHRS, CDR2 YFSETQ. CDR3 sequence: CASSLMDRGVTNEKLFF. The CDR3 nucleotides read TGCGCCAGCAGCTTAATGGATCGGGGAGTTACTAATGAAAAACTGTTTTTT.

The V gene is TRBV11-2, the J gene TRBJ2-5; 11 positions match TRBD2. The V gene end was trimmed by 1 base and the J gene end by 5 bases; junction bases not matched to a gene: 9. Germline CDR1 is SGHAT and CDR2 is FQNNGV. This CDR3 region has 17 residues. The CDR3 sequence: CASSLVGSGGAYETQYF. The CDR3 DNA follows: TGTGCCAGCAGCTTAGTGGGTAGCGGGGGGGCGTATGAGACCCAGTACTTC.

The rearrangement uses TRBV7-8 and TRBJ2-3, with 9 bases aligning to TRBD2. V shed 3 bases and J 1 base; nucleotides not matched to a gene: 5. Per germline, CDR1 SGHVS and CDR2 FQNEAQ. The CDR3 totals 16 residues. CDR3 sequence reads: CASSFQASGGTDTQYF. The CDR3, as DNA: TGTGCCAGCAGCTTTCAAGCTAGCGGGGGCACAGATACGCAGTATTTT. The full variable domain, rest sourced from reference TRBV7-8 and TRBJ2-3, is GAGVSQSPRYKVAKRGQDVALRCDPISGHVSLFWYQQALGQGPEFLTYFQNEAQLDKSGLPSDRFFAERPEGSVSTLKIQRTQQEDSAVYLCASSFQASGGTDTQYFGPGTRLTVL.

This clone was counted a single time. The chain employs TRBV15 and TRBJ2-1; 8 positions match TRBD1. The CDR3 has 16 residues. Unmatched junction bases numbered 9, after V lost 1 base and J lost 7 bases. Per the germline V gene, CDR1 is LNHNV and CDR2 is YYDKDF (reference sequence). CDR3 sequence: CATSRGDAGGWNEQFF. The CDR3 DNA sequence: TGTGCCACCAGCAGAGGGGACGCAGGGGGCTGGAATGAGCAGTTCTTC.

This clone was seen more than once but under ten times. This chain uses TRBV30 with TRBJ1-6; D remains ambiguous. Germline loops: CDR1 GTSNPN, CDR2 SVGIG (reference sequence). The V gene lost 3 bases and the J gene lost 0 bases, with 9 bases spanning the gap. This CDR3 is built from 15 residues. The CDR3 spells CAWSFMSSYNSPLHF. The CDR3 nucleotides are TGTGCCTGGAGCTTCATGAGCTCCTATAATTCACCCCTCCACTTT. The full variable domain, rest sourced from reference TRBV30 and TRBJ1-6, is SQTIHQWPATLVQPVGSPLSLECTVEGTSNPNLYWYRQAAGRGLQLLFYSVGIGQISSEVPQNLSASRPQDRQFILSSKKLLLSDSGFYLCAWSFMSSYNSPLHFGNGTRLTVT.

There are a few counts of this clone. The chain recombines TRBV3-1 (or the pseudogene TRBV3-2) with TRBJ1-2, with 7 nucleotides matching TRBD1. Germline CDR1 reads LGHDT; CDR2 reads YNNKEL (reference sequence). The CDR3 is 13 residues long. Germline trimming cut 5 bases from V and 5 bases from J; bases unmatched to any gene: 5. CDR3 nucleotides: TGTGCCAGCAGCTTCAGACAGGGTTATGGCTACACCTTC. It specifies CASSFRQGYGYTF.

The chain is built from TRBV5-1 and TRBJ2-4, with 8 bases aligning to TRBD2. The length of the CDR3 is 16 residues. Trimming removed 2 bases from V and 4 bases from J; junction bases left unmatched: 8. The germline V gene has CDR1 SGHRS and CDR2 YFSETQ. The CDR3 is CASSLPGLGFKNIQYF. CDR3 nucleotide sequence: TGCGCCAGCAGCTTACCGGGACTAGGGTTTAAAAACATTCAGTACTTC.

V gene TRBV30 combines with J gene TRBJ1-5; TRBD1 might be the D (6 bases). The V gene's germline CDR1 is GTSNPN and CDR2 SVGIG (reference sequence). There are 13 residues in the CDR3. The V end was cut by 0 bases, the J end by 6 bases, with 9 bases between. The CDR3 nucleotides are TGTGCCTGGAGTGTACTAGGGGGTCAGCCCCAGCATTTT. Its translation: CAWSVLGGQPQHF.

The J gene is TRBJ1-4, the V gene TRBV5-8; 11 nucleotides agree with TRBD1. Trimming cost V 6 bases and J 1 base; bases outside gene matches: 5. CDR1 is SGHTS and CDR2 is YDEGEE in the germline V gene. CDR3 length: 16 amino acids. The CDR3, as DNA: TGTGCCAGCACCGAGGGACAGGGGGTAACTAATGAAAAACTGTTTTTT. Translated, it gives CASTEGQGVTNEKLFF.

The genes are TRBV7-2 and TRBJ2-2; 10 bases map to TRBD2. With V trimmed by 0 bases and J by 2 bases, 3 bases remained unmatched. This CDR3 spans 17 amino acids. Germline CDR1 reads SGHTA; CDR2 reads FQGNSA. The CDR3 nucleotides read TGTGCCAGCAGCTTAGCGCGGACTAGCGGTAACACCGGGGAGCTGTTTTTT. Translation gives CASSLARTSGNTGELFF.

The V call is TRBV5-1, the J call TRBJ2-3, with 7 nucleotides matching TRBD1. The ends lost 4 bases at V and 10 bases at J; junction bases unmatched: 15. CDR1 is SGHRS and CDR2 is YFSETQ in the germline V gene. CDR3 length equals 15 residues. As DNA, the CDR3 is TGCGCCAGCAGCCCCCCGGGACAGAACATCGGCGCGCAGTATTTT. This encodes CASSPPGQNIGAQYF.

V gene TRBV21-1 combines with J gene TRBJ2-7; no DNA check was done on the table's D call, TRBD1. TRBV21-1 is a pseudogene. CDR3 size: 14 residues. The CDR3 here is CASSPSDRGYEQYF. The CDR3 DNA is TGTGCCAGCAGCCCATCGGACAGGGGTTACGAGCAGTACTTC.

V gene TRBV3-1 (or the pseudogene TRBV3-2) combines with J gene TRBJ2-1, with D possibly being TRBD1 (5 bases). The CDR3 loop spans 13 amino acids. Between the trimmed V and J ends, which lost 3 bases and 6 bases, there was a span of 9 bases. Germline V gene lookup returns CDR1 LGHDT and CDR2 YNNKEL (reference sequence). For the CDR3, the DNA is TGTGCCAGCAGCCAGCGCAGGGTCAATGAGCAGTTCTTC. It codes for CASSQRRVNEQFF.

The chain employs TRBV6-6 and TRBJ1-3; D not certain. CDR3 length: 17 residues. Trimming removed 5 bases from V and 0 bases from J, with 17 bases in between. Per the germline V gene, CDR1 is MNHNY and CDR2 is SVGAGI (reference sequence). The CDR3 sequence is CASSRSRKRDSGNTIYF. CDR3 DNA: TGTGCCAGCAGTCGATCCAGAAAACGGGACTCTGGAAACACCATATATTTT.

The rearrangement joins TRBV6-5 to TRBJ1-6; a weak D match, TRBD1 (6 bases). This CDR3 comprises 14 residues. Trimming stripped 7 bases from V and 7 bases from J, with 14 bases between. Germline V CDR1 and CDR2: MNHEY, SVGAGI. CDR3 DNA sequence: TGTGCCAGCACCTGGGGGGGCGACAATTCACCCCTCCACTTT. Its protein is CASTWGGDNSPLHF.

The chain is built from TRBV5-1 and TRBJ2-7, with TRBD1 identical over 12 bases. Germline-derived CDR1 and CDR2 are SGHRS and YFSETQ. The CDR3 consists of 14 residues. V gave up 4 bases and J gave up 7 bases; unmatched junction bases: 6. The CDR3 DNA reads TGCGCCAGCAGCCGGGGACAGGGGGCAGGGGAGCAGTACTTC. Translating gives CASSRGQGAGEQYF.

J is TRBJ2-3 and V is TRBV30, with a possible D match to TRBD2 (7 bases). Germline V gene lookup returns CDR1 GTSNPN and CDR2 SVGIG (reference sequence). V was clipped by 3 bases and J by 6 bases, with 10 bases between them. This CDR3 region has 12 residues. For the CDR3, the DNA is TGTGCCTGGAGCGGGGGGCGGGATACGCAGTATTTT. It encodes CAWSGGRDTQYF.

On this clone itself: The missing conserved phenylalanine or tryptophan at the end of this CDR3 makes a read error likely. The limits of the CDR3 on the DNA are not certain, so only TCRdb's listed CDR3 is given. The V gene is TRBV5-6, the J gene TRBJ1-4; the table's D gene call, TRBD1, was not cross checked with the DNA. Germline CDR1 is SGHDT and CDR2 is YYEEEE. From its first to its last residue, the CDR3 has 11 amino acids. CDR3 in amino acids: CASSSRDRGGI.

V and J are TRBV4-1 and TRBJ2-1, with TRBD2 matching 7 bases. The CDR3 contains 14 residues. CDR1 and CDR2 from the germline V gene are MGHRA and YSYEKL. Germline trimming cut 4 bases from V and 7 bases from J; bases unmatched to any gene: 7. The CDR3 DNA is TGCGCCAGCAGCCGAATAGCGGGTACAAATGAGCAGTTCTTC. Protein: CASSRIAGTNEQFF.

The genes are TRBV28 and TRBJ1-5; 7 nucleotides align to TRBD1. This CDR3 contains 16 residues. V was pared by 8 bases and J by 0 bases, with 10 bases of the junction left unmatched. Per germline, CDR1 MDHEN and CDR2 SYDVKM. For the CDR3, the DNA is TGTGCCAGCGTTTCCCCGAGGGGGCTTAGCAATCAGCCCCAGCATTTT. This codes for CASVSPRGLSNQPQHF.